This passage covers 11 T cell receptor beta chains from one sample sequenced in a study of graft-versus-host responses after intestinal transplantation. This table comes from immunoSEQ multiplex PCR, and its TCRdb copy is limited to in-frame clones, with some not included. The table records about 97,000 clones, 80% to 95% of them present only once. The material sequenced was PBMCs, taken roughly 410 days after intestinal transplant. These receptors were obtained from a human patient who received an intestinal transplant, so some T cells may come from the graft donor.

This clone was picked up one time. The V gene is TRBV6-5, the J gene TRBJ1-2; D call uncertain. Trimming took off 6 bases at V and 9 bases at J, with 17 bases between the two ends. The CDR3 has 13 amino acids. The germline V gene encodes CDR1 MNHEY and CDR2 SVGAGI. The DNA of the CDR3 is TGTGCCAGCAGCCCTCGAGAGGCCTCGAGCTACACCTTC. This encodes CASSPREASSYTF.

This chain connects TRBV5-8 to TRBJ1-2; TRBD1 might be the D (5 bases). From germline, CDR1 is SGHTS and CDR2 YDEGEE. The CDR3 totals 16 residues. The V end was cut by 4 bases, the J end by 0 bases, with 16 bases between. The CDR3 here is CASSRNRDGANYGYTF. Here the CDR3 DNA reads TGTGCCAGCAGCCGCAACCGGGACGGCGCTAACTATGGCTACACCTTC.

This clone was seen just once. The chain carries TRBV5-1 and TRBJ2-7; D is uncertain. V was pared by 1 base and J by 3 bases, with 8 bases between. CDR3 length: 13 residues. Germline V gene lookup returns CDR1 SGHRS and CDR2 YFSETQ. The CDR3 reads CASSLSSIYEQYF. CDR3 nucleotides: TGCGCCAGCAGCTTGTCCAGTATCTACGAGCAGTACTTC.

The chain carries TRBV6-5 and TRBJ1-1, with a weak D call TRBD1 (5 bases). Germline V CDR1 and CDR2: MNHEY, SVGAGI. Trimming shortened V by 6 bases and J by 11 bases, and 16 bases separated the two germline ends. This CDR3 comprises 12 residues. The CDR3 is CASRNAGTVAFF. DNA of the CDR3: TGTGCCAGCAGAAACGCCGGGACGGTTGCTTTCTTT.

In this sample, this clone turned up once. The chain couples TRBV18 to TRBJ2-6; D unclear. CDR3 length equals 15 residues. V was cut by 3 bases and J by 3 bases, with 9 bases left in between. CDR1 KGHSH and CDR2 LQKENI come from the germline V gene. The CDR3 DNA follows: TGTGCCAGCTCACCGGGGATGGGTGGGGCCAACGTCCTGACTTTC. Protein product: CASSPGMGGANVLTF.

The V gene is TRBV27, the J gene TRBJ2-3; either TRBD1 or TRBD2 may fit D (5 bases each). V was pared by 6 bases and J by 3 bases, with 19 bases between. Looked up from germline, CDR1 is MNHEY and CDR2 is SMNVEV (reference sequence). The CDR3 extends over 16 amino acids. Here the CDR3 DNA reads TGTGCCAGCAGCACCCGGCAGGGAGTAGGAACAGATACGCAGTATTTT. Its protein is CASSTRQGVGTDTQYF.

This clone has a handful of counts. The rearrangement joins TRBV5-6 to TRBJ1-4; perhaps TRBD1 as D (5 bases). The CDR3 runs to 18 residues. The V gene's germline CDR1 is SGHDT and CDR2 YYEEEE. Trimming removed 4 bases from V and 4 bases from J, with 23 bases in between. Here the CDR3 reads CASSEWGDPGRNNEKLFF. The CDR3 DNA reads TGTGCCAGCAGCGAGTGGGGTGACCCGGGACGGAATAATGAAAAACTGTTTTTT.

The chain's CDR3 is CASTPGGGGNYGYTF. The CDR3, as DNA: TGTGCCAGCACCCCCGGCGGGGGGGGGAACTATGGCTACACCTTC. V usage is TRBV6-5 and J usage is TRBJ1-2; tentatively, D is TRBD1 (5 bases). The CDR3 length is 15 residues. Germline V gives CDR1 MNHEY, CDR2 SVGAGI. The V end was cut by 7 bases, the J end by 2 bases, with 17 bases between.

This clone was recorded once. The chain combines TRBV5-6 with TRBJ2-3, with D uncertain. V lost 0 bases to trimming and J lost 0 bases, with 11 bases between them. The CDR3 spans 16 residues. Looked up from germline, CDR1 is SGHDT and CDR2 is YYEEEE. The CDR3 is CASSLVAEISTDTQYF. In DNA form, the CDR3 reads TGTGCCAGCAGCTTGGTCGCGGAGATTAGCACAGATACGCAGTATTTT.

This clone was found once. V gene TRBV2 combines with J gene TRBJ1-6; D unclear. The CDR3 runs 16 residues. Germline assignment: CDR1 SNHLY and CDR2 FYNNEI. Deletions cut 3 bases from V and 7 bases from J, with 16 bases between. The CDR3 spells CASSDLSGFVNSPLHF. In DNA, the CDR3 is TGTGCCAGCAGTGACCTTTCCGGCTTTGTGAATTCACCCCTCCACTTT.

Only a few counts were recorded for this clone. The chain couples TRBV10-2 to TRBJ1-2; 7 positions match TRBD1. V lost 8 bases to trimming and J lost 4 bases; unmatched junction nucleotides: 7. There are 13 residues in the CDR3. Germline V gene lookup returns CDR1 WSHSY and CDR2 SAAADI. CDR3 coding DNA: TGCGCCAGCTGGGACAGCGGTGGCTATGGCTACACCTTC. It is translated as CASWDSGGYGYTF.